The 30 T cell receptor beta chains given below trace back to one sample, sequenced in a study of long-term antiretroviral therapy in people with HIV. Running of the v3.0 immunoSEQ assay took place at survey level. Clones were sequenced by immunoSEQ multiplex PCR, and TCRdb holds only the in-frame ones, with some missing. Found here are around 25,000 clones, roughly 88% of them singletons; the top ten hold roughly 5.3%. Material: unsorted PBMCs, obtained roughly 4.5 years after starting antiretroviral therapy. These receptors came from a man aged 25 to 40 with HIV.

The chain has TRBV7-2 and TRBJ2-7; 9 nucleotides align to TRBD1. The CDR3 extends over 14 amino acids. Germline trimming cut 4 bases from V and 5 bases from J; bases unmatched to any gene: 6. From germline, CDR1 is SGHTA and CDR2 FQGNSA. Here the CDR3 reads CASSSGTGKNEQYF. The CDR3 DNA sequence: TGTGCCAGCAGCTCCGGGACAGGGAAGAACGAGCAGTACTTC.

This rearrangement joins TRBV6-5 to TRBJ1-2; D perhaps matches TRBD1 (5 bases). The CDR3 runs 15 residues. Deletions cut 2 bases from V and 4 bases from J, with 14 bases between. Germline-derived CDR1 and CDR2 are MNHEY and SVGAGI. Here the CDR3 reads CASSYRQGGRYGYTF. As DNA, the CDR3 is TGTGCCAGCAGTTACAGGCAGGGAGGACGCTATGGCTACACCTTC.

The chain has TRBV4-1 and TRBJ1-1, with a possible D match to TRBD1 (6 bases). This CDR3 contains 19 residues. Germline V gene sequence: CDR1 MGHRA, CDR2 YSYEKL. V lost 3 bases to trimming and J lost 0 bases, with 23 bases between them. The CDR3 sequence is CASSHRSGRGKIMNTEAFF. The CDR3 DNA reads TGCGCCAGCAGCCACCGATCGGGGAGGGGGAAGATCATGAACACTGAAGCTTTCTTT.

The sample holds one count of this clone. This rearrangement joins TRBV7-2 to TRBJ1-1, with D possibly matching TRBD1 (5 bases). V lost 2 bases and J 10 bases, leaving 14 bases between the germline ends. CDR1 is SGHTA and CDR2 is FQGNSA in the germline V gene. The CDR3 consists of 13 residues. In nucleotides, the CDR3 is TGTGCCAGCAGCTTAAATCGGGGGGATCGAGCTTTCTTT. Translated: CASSLNRGDRAFF.

In nucleotides, the CDR3 is TGTGCCAGCAGTTTATCGTCGGGGGGAGGAAACACCATATATTTT. Its protein product is CASSLSSGGGNTIYF. The chain recombines TRBV27 with TRBJ1-3, with D tentatively TRBD1 (5 bases). V was shortened by 0 bases and J by 4 bases, with 10 bases between the two germline ends. Looked up from germline, CDR1 is MNHEY and CDR2 is SMNVEV (reference sequence). The CDR3 has 15 residues.

The chain is built from TRBV15 and TRBJ2-1, with a tentative D call TRBD2 (6 bases). Germline V gene data show CDR1 as LNHNV and CDR2 as YYDKDF (reference sequence). There are 14 residues in the CDR3. V was pared by 4 bases and J by 9 bases, with 16 bases between. Here the CDR3 reads CATSTKERRGEQFF. The CDR3 bases are TGTGCCACCAGCACAAAAGAACGGCGGGGTGAGCAGTTCTTC.

Details on this clone: The junction does not match germline at one end; this may be a read error. The rearrangement links TRBV9 to TRBJ2-7; 11 bases match TRBD2. CDR3 size: 13 residues. In germline, CDR1 is SGDLS, CDR2 YYNGEE. The CDR3 coding sequence is TGTGCCAGCAGCGTAGATAGCGGGAGGGAATTGGACTTC. This sequence encodes CASSVDSGRELDF.

The J gene is TRBJ2-7, the V gene TRBV19; D may be TRBD2 (5 bases). Germline lookup yields CDR1 LNHDA and CDR2 SQIVND (reference sequence). V lost 4 bases and J lost 2, with 9 bases in between. The CDR3 extends over 13 amino acids. The CDR3 nucleotides read TGTGCCAGTAGTAGTGCGGGTGCCTACGAGCAGTACTTC. It encodes CASSSAGAYEQYF. The complete variable domain, with remaining parts taken from reference TRBV19 and TRBJ2-7, reads DGGITQSPKYLFRKEGQNVTLSCEQNLNHDAMYWYRQDPGQGLRLIYYSQIVNDFQKGDIAEGYSVSREKKESFPLTVTSAQKNPTAFYLCASSSAGAYEQYFGPGTRLTVT.

The rearrangement joins TRBV6-6 to TRBJ1-2; possibly TRBD1 for D (5 bases). The CDR3 extends over 14 amino acids. The germline V gene encodes CDR1 MNHNY and CDR2 SVGAGI (reference sequence). V was clipped by 6 bases and J by 8 bases, with 19 bases between them. The CDR3 sequence is CASSPPRDGAGYTF. CDR3 in DNA: TGTGCCAGCAGCCCCCCCAGGGACGGCGCCGGCTACACCTTC.

The CDR3 sequence is CASSFLARDTIYF. CDR3 bases: TGTGCCAGCAGCTTTCTTGCCCGGGACACCATATATTTT. The V and J genes are TRBV7-2 and TRBJ1-3; D not resolved. V lost 3 bases and J lost 8, with 11 bases in between. This CDR3 is 13 amino acids long. Germline V gene data show CDR1 as SGHTA and CDR2 as FQGNSA.

The rearrangement uses TRBV28 and TRBJ2-7; D is ambiguous. The CDR3 length is 11 residues. CDR1 MDHEN and CDR2 SYDVKM come from the germline V gene. The V end was cut by 5 bases, the J end by 0 bases, with 2 bases between. This chain's CDR3 is CASSASYEQYF. CDR3 in DNA: TGTGCCAGCAGTGCCTCCTACGAGCAGTACTTC.

The V gene is TRBV4-2, the J gene TRBJ1-4; no firm D call. Germline V gene lookup returns CDR1 LGHNA and CDR2 YNFKEQ. The CDR3 loop spans 15 amino acids. V was clipped by 1 base and J by 8 bases, with 14 bases between them. The CDR3 spells CASSQAGPALEKLFF. The CDR3 DNA is TGTGCCAGCAGCCAAGCCGGACCCGCCCTCGAAAAACTGTTTTTT.

The chain carries TRBV19 and TRBJ1-5; perhaps TRBD1 as D (5 bases). This CDR3 has 15 amino acids. CDR1 LNHDA and CDR2 SQIVND come from the germline V gene (reference sequence). The V end was cut by 3 bases, the J end by 4 bases, with 13 bases between. CDR3 in DNA: TGTGCCAGTAGTATGGGGGATGGGGTTAATCAGCCCCAGCATTTT. It codes for CASSMGDGVNQPQHF.

The chain is built from TRBV6-5 and TRBJ1-1, with a weak D call TRBD1 (5 bases). In germline, CDR1 is MNHEY, CDR2 SVGAGI. The CDR3 extends over 13 amino acids. V gave up 2 bases and J gave up 11 bases, with 15 bases separating them. CDR3 sequence reads: CASSYKESGLAFF. DNA for the CDR3: TGTGCCAGCAGTTACAAGGAATCAGGGTTGGCTTTCTTT.

The V call is TRBV7-3, the J call TRBJ2-3, with 7 bases lining up with TRBD2. The V segment lost 2 bases and the J segment 5 bases; nucleotides outside the gene matches: 7. The V gene's germline CDR1 is SGHTA and CDR2 FQGTGA. This CDR3 is built from 15 residues. CDR3 sequence reads: CASSLGGGGIDTQYF. The CDR3 bases are TGTGCCAGCAGCTTAGGGGGGGGAGGAATAGATACGCAGTATTTT.

This clone was detected a few times. The chain employs TRBV4-2 and TRBJ2-3; no firm D call. Trimming pared 0 bases from V and 0 bases from J, leaving 13 bases between. Per the germline V gene, CDR1 is LGHNA and CDR2 is YNFKEQ. The CDR3 has 17 amino acids. The DNA of the CDR3 is TGTGCCAGCAGCCAAGAGAATAAAGAGCTGAGCACAGATACGCAGTATTTT. The encoded protein is CASSQENKELSTDTQYF.

This clone was detected once. The chain joins TRBV18 to TRBJ1-1, with a tentative D call TRBD1 (5 bases). The CDR3 extends over 14 amino acids. V lost 1 base, J lost 0 bases, and 6 bases lay in between. Germline-derived CDR1 and CDR2 are KGHSH and LQKENI. The CDR3, as DNA: TGTGCCAGCTCACCACTACAGGTGAACACTGAAGCTTTCTTT. Protein sequence: CASSPLQVNTEAFF.

The chain employs TRBV11-3 and TRBJ2-3; 14 bases fit TRBD2. This CDR3 is built from 16 residues. Losses at the gene ends were 4 bases for V and 6 bases for J; bases not matched to a gene: 6. Germline assignment: CDR1 SGHNT and CDR2 YENEEA. CDR3 DNA: TGTGCCAGCAGCTCCTCGGGACTAGCGGGGGCGGATACGCAGTATTTT. It codes for CASSSSGLAGADTQYF.

The chain couples TRBV19 to TRBJ2-3; no definite D call. This CDR3 is 15 amino acids long. Germline loops: CDR1 LNHDA, CDR2 SQIVND (reference sequence). V was trimmed by 3 bases and J by 6 bases, leaving 16 bases between them. Here the CDR3 reads CASSIQPSGRDTQYF. CDR3 bases: TGTGCCAGTAGTATCCAGCCCTCAGGACGGGATACGCAGTATTTT.

V and J are TRBV6-5 and TRBJ2-7; no reliable D call. The CDR3 sequence is 12 residues long. Deletions cut 0 bases from V and 6 bases from J, with 6 bases between. CDR1 is MNHEY and CDR2 is SVGAGI in the germline V gene. The CDR3 is CASSYSSGEQYF. For the CDR3, the DNA is TGTGCCAGCAGTTACTCGTCGGGCGAGCAGTACTTC.

The genes are TRBV28 and TRBJ2-1, with TRBD2 matching 9 bases. The CDR3 covers 20 residues. With 5 bases clipped from V and 4 bases from J, the junction kept 21 bases outside the gene matches. CDR1 MDHEN and CDR2 SYDVKM come from the germline V gene. The CDR3 here is CASSTFIVGGGAWRYNEQFF. DNA of the CDR3: TGTGCCAGCAGTACGTTTATCGTTGGCGGGGGGGCATGGCGATACAATGAGCAGTTCTTC.

This sequence joins TRBV7-8 and TRBJ2-3; 10 bases are shared with TRBD2. With 4 bases clipped from V and 5 bases from J, the junction kept 6 bases outside the gene matches. The length of the CDR3 is 15 residues. The germline V gene encodes CDR1 SGHVS and CDR2 FQNEAQ. The CDR3 is CASSYSGRRVDTQYF. DNA of the CDR3: TGTGCCAGCAGCTATAGCGGGAGGCGCGTAGATACGCAGTATTTT.

The chain has TRBV12-5 and TRBJ1-3; no reliable D call. CDR1 and CDR2 (germline): LGHNT, FRNRAP. V lost 4 bases, J lost 0 bases, and 28 bases lay in between. The CDR3 covers 21 residues. Here the CDR3 reads CASGSPPPGPPLAYSGNTIYF. The CDR3 nucleotides are TGTGCTAGTGGTTCGCCACCCCCGGGCCCACCCTTAGCCTACTCTGGAAACACCATATATTTT.

In its sample, this clone is medium-sized (0.01 to 0.1%). CDR3: CASSSLDRGPYGYTF. CDR3 DNA: TGTGCCAGCAGCTCCCTGGACAGGGGGCCGTATGGCTACACCTTC. The chain has TRBV6-5 and TRBJ1-2; 11 nucleotides match TRBD1. This CDR3 spans 15 amino acids. Germline loops: CDR1 MNHEY, CDR2 SVGAGI. V shed 6 bases, J shed 5 bases, and the junction held 8 bases outside the gene matches.

The chain joins TRBV27 to TRBJ1-2; 8 positions agree with TRBD1. Per germline, CDR1 MNHEY and CDR2 SMNVEV (reference sequence). The CDR3 loop spans 13 amino acids. Trimming cost V 5 bases and J 4 bases; bases outside gene matches: 3. The chain's CDR3 is CASSKDRVYGYTF. In nucleotides, the CDR3 is TGTGCCAGCAGTAAGGACAGGGTCTATGGCTACACCTTC.

Here the CDR3 reads CASSLGRADGYTF. The DNA for the CDR3 is TGTGCCAGCAGCTTAGGCCGGGCGGATGGCTACACCTTC. This chain links TRBV7-2 with TRBJ1-2; D gene ambiguous. The V end was cut by 1 base, the J end by 6 bases, with 9 bases between. From germline, CDR1 is SGHTA and CDR2 FQGNSA. The CDR3 loop spans 13 amino acids.

This rearrangement joins TRBV10-3 to TRBJ2-1, with D hard to call. The ends were cut back, 4 bases at V and 3 bases at J, with 4 bases in the middle. This CDR3 region has 12 residues. The germline CDR1 and CDR2 sequences are ENHRY and SYGVKD. In DNA, the CDR3 is TGTGCCATCAGTGGAGTCTACAATGAGCAGTTCTTC. The encoded protein is CAISGVYNEQFF.

The sample holds one count of this clone. V gene TRBV5-6 combines with J gene TRBJ2-2; D gene ambiguous. The germline gives CDR1 SGHDT, CDR2 YYEEEE. V lost 4 bases and J 0 bases, leaving 7 bases between the germline ends. The CDR3 has 14 residues. The CDR3 nucleotides are TGTGCCAGCAGCCCGGAGACGAACACCGGGGAGCTGTTTTTT. Translation: CASSPETNTGELFF.

This clone has a single count. J is TRBJ2-7 and V is TRBV27; TRBD1 or TRBD2 may be the D gene (5 bases each). V lost 5 bases to trimming and J lost 2 bases, with 16 bases between them. The germline V gene encodes CDR1 MNHEY and CDR2 SMNVEV (reference sequence). This CDR3 has 15 amino acids. The CDR3 DNA is TGTGCCAGCAGTCCGCTGGGACGGAGAACCTACGAGCAGTACTTC. Its protein product is CASSPLGRRTYEQYF.

V gene TRBV19 combines with J gene TRBJ2-1, with D possibly matching TRBD1 (6 bases). Germline V gene data show CDR1 as LNHDA and CDR2 as SQIVND (reference sequence). V lost 9 bases to trimming and J lost 4 bases, with 10 bases between them. The length of the CDR3 is 12 residues. The CDR3 DNA is TGTGCCAGCAGTCAGGGGTACAATGAGCAGTTCTTC. It encodes CASSQGYNEQFF.